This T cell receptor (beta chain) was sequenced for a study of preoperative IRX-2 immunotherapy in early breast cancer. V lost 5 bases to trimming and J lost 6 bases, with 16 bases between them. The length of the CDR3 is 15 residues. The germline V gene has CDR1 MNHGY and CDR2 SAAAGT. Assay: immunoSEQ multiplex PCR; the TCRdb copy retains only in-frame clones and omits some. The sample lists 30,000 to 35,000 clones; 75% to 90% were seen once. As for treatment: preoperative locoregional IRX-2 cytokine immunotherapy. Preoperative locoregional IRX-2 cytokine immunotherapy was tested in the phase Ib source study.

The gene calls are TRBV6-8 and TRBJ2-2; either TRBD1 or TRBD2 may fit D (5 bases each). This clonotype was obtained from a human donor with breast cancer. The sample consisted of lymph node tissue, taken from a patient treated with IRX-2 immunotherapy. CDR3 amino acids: CASSDQGVGAGELFF. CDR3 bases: TGTGCCAGCAGTGACCAGGGTGTGGGGGCCGGGGAGCTGTTTTTT.